The 14 T cell receptor beta chains below come from one sample, sequenced in a study of Graves' ophthalmopathy and Graves' hyperthyroidism. CDR3 regions of TCR beta were amplified from RNA transcripts. Investigators did first-round RT-PCR with HTBI primers, then second-round multiplex PCR. From the multiplex PCR reads, TCRdb called clonotypes with MiXCR, one entry per CDR3 protein. This table holds 1 million to 1.3 million distinct CDR3 sequences, less than 45% found once. The material sequenced was peripheral blood or thyroid tissue (not recorded which). The receptor source for this set is an adult man with Graves' hyperthyroidism.

This clonotype was seen many times. This sequence joins TRBV20-1 and TRBJ2-7, with 9 positions matching TRBD1. The junction had 5 bases not matched to a gene; V was cut back by 6 bases and J by 2 bases. There are 13 residues in the CDR3. CDR1 DFQATT and CDR2 SNEGSKA come from the germline V gene (reference sequence). CDR3 protein: CSAGDRAAYEQYF. The CDR3 DNA follows: TGCAGTGCCGGGGACAGGGCGGCCTACGAGCAGTACTTC.

This clonotype has at least ten counts. V gene TRBV10-2 combines with J gene TRBJ2-5; D is possibly TRBD1 or TRBD2 (5 bases each). The CDR3 is 14 residues long. V gave up 5 bases and J gave up 2 bases, with 12 bases separating them. Germline V gene sequence: CDR1 WSHSY, CDR2 SAAADI. CDR3 amino acids: CASSTGRSQETQYF. The CDR3 DNA reads TGCGCCAGCAGTACGGGACGTTCGCAAGAGACCCAGTACTTC.

V and J are TRBV7-6 and TRBJ2-2; 7 positions match TRBD2. The CDR3 totals 14 residues. Germline V gene data show CDR1 as SGHVS and CDR2 as FNYEAQ. V lost 11 bases to trimming and J lost 7 bases; unmatched junction nucleotides: 13. The CDR3 region is CAGNQLAGVGELFF. The CDR3 DNA sequence: TGTGCCGGCAACCAGCTGGCGGGAGTCGGGGAGCTGTTTTTT.

This clonotype was seen only a few times. The genes are TRBV24-1 and TRBJ2-5; D possibly corresponds to TRBD1 (6 bases). Trimming stripped 5 bases from V and 5 bases from J, with 11 bases between. The germline V gene has CDR1 KGHDR and CDR2 SFDVKD. This CDR3 has 13 amino acids. The CDR3 DNA follows: TGTGCCACCAGTGTCGGACAGCGGGAGACCCAGTACTTC. Amino acids: CATSVGQRETQYF.

The sample holds a few counts of this clonotype. The junction does not match germline at one end; this may be a read error. This chain connects TRBV10-2 to TRBJ1-2; no reliable D call. CDR1 is WSHSY, CDR2 SAAADI, per germline. This CDR3 comprises 16 residues. DNA for the CDR3: TGTGCCAGCAGTGAAAATAAGCTACCAGCGGTGAGGGGCTACACCTTC. It is translated as CASSENKLPAVRGYTF.

On this clonotype: Likely a read error: the CDR3 ends without its conserved phenylalanine or tryptophan. The chain uses TRBV20-1 and TRBJ1-1; the match to TRBD1 covers 8 bases. The CDR3 covers 12 residues. The germline CDR1 and CDR2 sequences are DFQATT and SNEGSKA (reference sequence). Trimming cost V 6 bases and J 4 bases; bases outside gene matches: 4. CDR3 residues: CSAFTGGTEAFL. The CDR3 bases are TGCAGTGCGTTTACAGGGGGCACTGAAGCTTTCCTT.

V usage is TRBV20-1 and J usage is TRBJ2-7; TRBD2 matches at 11 bases. V gave up 0 bases and J gave up 6 bases; unmatched junction bases: 7. The germline V gene encodes CDR1 DFQATT and CDR2 SNEGSKA (reference sequence). The CDR3 totals 15 residues. The chain's CDR3 is CSARDRTSGRREQYF. DNA of the CDR3: TGCAGTGCTAGAGATCGCACTAGCGGGAGACGCGAGCAGTACTTC.

Ten or more counts support this clonotype. This chain links TRBV7-2 with TRBJ1-5, with a weak D call TRBD1 (5 bases). CDR3 length: 18 amino acids. Per the germline V gene, CDR1 is SGHTA and CDR2 is FQGNSA. V was pared by 1 base and J by 2 bases, with 18 bases between. The CDR3 protein is CASSLEGKRRAGNQPQHF. CDR3 nucleotide sequence: TGTGCCAGCAGCTTAGAGGGGAAGAGAAGGGCGGGCAATCAGCCCCAGCATTTT.

The genes are TRBV9 and TRBJ2-2; either TRBD1 or TRBD2 may fit D (5 bases each). The CDR3 length is 14 residues. V dropped 1 base and J dropped 7 bases, with 11 bases sitting between them. CDR1 is SGDLS, CDR2 YYNGEE, per germline. DNA for the CDR3: TGTGCCAGCAGCGTATCCGGGACGCTCGGGGAGCTGTTTTTT. Translated, it gives CASSVSGTLGELFF.

The gene calls are TRBV20-1 and TRBJ2-7; D is possibly TRBD2 (5 bases). The ends were cut back, 5 bases at V and 6 bases at J, with 11 bases in the middle. Germline CDR1 reads DFQATT; CDR2 reads SNEGSKA (reference sequence). CDR3 length equals 11 residues. The CDR3 bases are TGCAGTGCTTACCTAGCTTCCGAGCAGTACTTC. This gives the protein CSAYLASEQYF.

V is TRBV2 and J is TRBJ2-2; no definite D call. CDR1 is SNHLY and CDR2 is FYNNEI in the germline V gene. The V end lost 11 bases, the J end lost 8 bases, and 12 bases lay between the germline ends. The CDR3 has 11 amino acids. The CDR3 coding sequence is TGTGCCCGCAAAGTAGGAGGGGAGCTGTTTTTT. Its protein is CARKVGGELFF.

Ten or more counts support this clonotype. The rearrangement links TRBV5-1 to TRBJ1-1; D unclear. This CDR3 is 14 amino acids long. Per the germline V gene, CDR1 is SGHRS and CDR2 is YFSETQ. V lost 4 bases, J lost 0 bases, and 10 bases lay in between. CDR3: CASSPVTVNTEAFF. In DNA, the CDR3 is TGCGCCAGCAGCCCGGTCACGGTGAACACTGAAGCTTTCTTT.

This rearrangement joins TRBV6-2 or TRBV6-3 to TRBJ1-1; maybe TRBD1 (5 bases). Trimming removed 0 bases from V and 5 bases from J, with 16 bases in between. CDR3 length equals 16 residues. Germline CDR1 MNHEY, CDR2 SVGEGT. The CDR3 protein is CASSYSDWGRGTEAFF. The CDR3 DNA reads as TGTGCCAGCAGTTACTCGGATTGGGGCCGGGGAACTGAAGCTTTCTTT.

The V and J genes are TRBV20-1 and TRBJ2-7; no clear D. Germline loops: CDR1 DFQATT, CDR2 SNEGSKA (reference sequence). The CDR3 consists of 11 residues. V was cut by 6 bases and J by 2 bases, with 8 bases left in between. The CDR3 loop is CSAIGPYEQYF. For the CDR3, the DNA is TGCAGTGCCATCGGCCCCTACGAGCAGTACTTC.